The 14 T cell receptor beta chains listed next were all sequenced from one sample in a study of Ad26.COV2.S vaccination and SARS-CoV-2 variants. Treatment noted: roughly 19 received Ad26.COV2.S at low or high dose, single or two shots; 5 received placebo; per-sample allocation not given. Following the first vaccine or placebo injection, samples were taken on day 63. TCRdb keeps only in-frame clones here, not all; method: immunoSEQ multiplex PCR. Among 500,000 or so clones listed, 85% to 90% were seen once. The sequencing here drew on peripheral blood, taken in a trial of Ad26.COV2.S vaccine versus placebo. The receptors shown here come from a person aged 18-60 years who received the Ad26.COV2.S COVID-19 vaccine or a placebo.

This clone has only one observation. The CDR3 region is CASSAGGEQFF. DNA of the CDR3: TGTGCCAGCAGCGCGGGCGGGGAGCAGTTCTTC. The J gene is TRBJ2-1, the V gene TRBV7-3; weak D call: TRBD2 (5 bases). The CDR3 runs 11 residues. Germline assignment: CDR1 SGHTA and CDR2 FQGTGA. Between the trimmed V and J ends, which lost 5 bases and 10 bases, there was a span of 9 bases.

The CDR3: CASSLVGKKETQYF. The DNA of the CDR3 is TGTGCCAGCAGTCTAGTGGGAAAAAAAGAGACCCAGTACTTC. This sequence joins TRBV6-5 and TRBJ2-5; D is unclear. The CDR3 is made up of 14 amino acids. The germline gives CDR1 MNHEY, CDR2 SVGAGI. Trimming shortened V by 5 bases and J by 3 bases, and 13 bases separated the two germline ends.

This sequence joins TRBV7-2 and TRBJ2-7; D perhaps matches TRBD1 (5 bases). The CDR3 totals 15 residues. V was shortened by 3 bases and J by 7 bases, with 19 bases between the two germline ends. CDR1 SGHTA and CDR2 FQGNSA come from the germline V gene. CDR3 sequence: CASSFSLAGLWEQYF. DNA for the CDR3: TGTGCCAGCAGCTTTAGTCTGGCAGGGCTGTGGGAGCAGTACTTC.

The V call is TRBV3-1 (or the pseudogene TRBV3-2), the J call TRBJ2-1, with D hard to call. The CDR3 is 12 amino acids. Between the trimmed V and J ends, which lost 1 base and 9 bases, there was a span of 7 bases. Germline assignment: CDR1 LGHDT and CDR2 YNNKEL (reference sequence). The CDR3 DNA is TGTGCCAGCAGCCAAGGGGCCCGTGAGCAGTTCTTC. Protein sequence: CASSQGAREQFF.

The chain is built from TRBV7-9 and TRBJ2-1; perhaps TRBD1 as D (6 bases). The CDR3 covers 16 residues. Germline lookup yields CDR1 SEHNR and CDR2 FQNEAQ (reference sequence). Trimming cost V 4 bases and J 4 bases, with 17 bases left between them. CDR3 bases: TGTGCCAGCAGCTCCTTAGGGGGTCGTGGGTACAATGAGCAGTTCTTC. Its protein is CASSSLGGRGYNEQFF.

The genes are TRBV5-1 and TRBJ1-1; D is unclear. The CDR3 is made up of 15 amino acids. With 6 bases removed from V and 0 bases from J, the gap between germline ends came to 15 bases. Looked up from germline, CDR1 is SGHRS and CDR2 is YFSETQ. This chain's CDR3 is CASTSRPGMNTEAFF. The CDR3 DNA follows: TGCGCCAGCACCTCCCGGCCAGGAATGAACACTGAAGCTTTCTTT.

The chain has TRBV2 and TRBJ2-7; no clear D. CDR3 length equals 12 residues. Germline CDR1 reads SNHLY; CDR2 reads FYNNEI. V lost 2 bases and J 9 bases, leaving 11 bases between the germline ends. The CDR3, as DNA: TGTGCCAGCAGTGAAAGATGGTTGGGGCAGTACTTC. It is translated as CASSERWLGQYF.

This rearrangement joins TRBV19 to TRBJ1-1, with 8 bases matching TRBD1. V shed 4 bases, J shed 1 base, and the junction held 14 bases outside the gene matches. The V gene's germline CDR1 is LNHDA and CDR2 SQIVND (reference sequence). There are 18 residues in the CDR3. The CDR3 DNA follows: TGTGCCAGTAGTACCCCCTTCGGACAGGGCCCTAAGAACACTGAAGCTTTCTTT. This sequence encodes CASSTPFGQGPKNTEAFF.

This rearrangement joins TRBV15 to TRBJ1-5, with a weak D call TRBD1 (6 bases). Germline CDR1 reads LNHNV; CDR2 reads YYDKDF (reference sequence). This CDR3 has 15 residues. V was shortened by 5 bases and J by 5 bases, with 16 bases between the two germline ends. For the CDR3, the DNA is TGTGCCACCAGCCGGGAGGGGGGGAATTATCAGCCCCAGCATTTT. It translates to CATSREGGNYQPQHF.

V gene TRBV5-4 combines with J gene TRBJ1-1; no firm D call. V was clipped by 2 bases and J by 5 bases, with 13 bases between them. CDR3 length equals 14 residues. Germline CDR1 SGHNT, CDR2 YYREEE (reference sequence). CDR3 sequence: CASSLDPAGTEAFF. The CDR3 DNA reads as TGTGCCAGCAGCTTAGACCCCGCGGGGACTGAAGCTTTCTTT.

The rearrangement joins TRBV7-9 to TRBJ1-1; a weak D match, TRBD1 (5 bases). Trimming removed 11 bases at V and 5 bases at J, with 21 bases between. CDR1 and CDR2 from the germline V gene are SEHNR and FQNEAQ (reference sequence). This CDR3 region has 14 residues. DNA of the CDR3: TGTGCCGGCGGCCCGCGGGGCCGGGGGACTGAAGCTTTCTTT. Translating it yields CAGGPRGRGTEAFF.

V is TRBV2 and J is TRBJ1-4; TRBD1 matches 7 bases. The CDR3 has 14 amino acids. The trim removed 7 bases at V and 7 bases at J, leaving 9 bases unmatched. Germline assignment: CDR1 SNHLY and CDR2 FYNNEI. CDR3: CASILDRSTEKLFF. CDR3 DNA: TGTGCCAGCATCCTGGACAGGAGTACTGAAAAACTGTTTTTT.

This chain connects TRBV7-9 to TRBJ1-5; D unclear. The V gene lost 5 bases and the J gene lost 2 bases, with 7 bases spanning the gap. The germline V gene has CDR1 SEHNR and CDR2 FQNEAQ (reference sequence). The CDR3 covers 13 residues. CDR3 region: CASSPDGNQPQHF. Here the CDR3 DNA reads TGTGCCAGCAGCCCAGATGGCAATCAGCCCCAGCATTTT.

This chain uses TRBV7-2 with TRBJ2-1; 8 bases line up with TRBD2. Germline CDR1 SGHTA, CDR2 FQGNSA. This CDR3 spans 15 amino acids. After removal of 5 bases from V and 3 bases from J, the junction contained 6 bases not matched to a gene. CDR3 amino acids: CASSELAAIYNEQFF. Here the CDR3 DNA reads TGTGCCAGCAGCGAACTAGCGGCAATCTACAATGAGCAGTTCTTC. The variable domain in full, completed from reference TRBV7-2 and TRBJ2-1, reads GAGVSQSPSNKVTEKGKDVELRCDPISGHTALYWYRQSLGQGLEFLIYFQGNSAPDKSGLPSDRFSAERTGGSVSTLTIQRTQQEDSAVYLCASSELAAIYNEQFFGPGTRLTVL.